Each of the 5 T cell receptor beta chains below was sequenced from the same sample in a study of T cell responses to AZD1222 COVID-19 vaccine. The data were produced by immunoSEQ multiplex PCR, yet TCRdb's version contains in-frame clones alone and is incomplete. This table has 200,000 to 300,000 clones, more than 80% appearing once. Sequencing used peripheral blood, obtained on day 0 of AZD1222 vaccination. These TCRs come from an adult in good health.

This chain links TRBV5-1 with TRBJ2-7; 7 bases fit TRBD2. There are 15 residues in the CDR3. CDR1 is SGHRS and CDR2 is YFSETQ in the germline V gene. The junction had 9 bases not matched to a gene; V was cut back by 3 bases and J by 3 bases. CDR3 in DNA: TGCGCCAGCAGCTCGGGGGGAGCGATCGGCTACGAGCAGTACTTC. It yields the protein CASSSGGAIGYEQYF.

This clone was seen once. The chain combines TRBV4-1 with TRBJ1-1; TRBD1 might be the D (5 bases). CDR3 size: 13 residues. Trimming cost V 1 base and J 5 bases, with 8 bases left between them. Germline V gives CDR1 MGHRA, CDR2 YSYEKL. This CDR3 reads CASSQGGWTEAFF. The CDR3 nucleotides are TGCGCCAGCAGCCAAGGGGGGTGGACTGAAGCTTTCTTT.

The chain carries TRBV3-1 (or the pseudogene TRBV3-2) and TRBJ1-4; 11 positions agree with TRBD1. The CDR3 extends over 16 amino acids. Germline CDR1 reads LGHDT; CDR2 reads YNNKEL (reference sequence). V dropped 4 bases and J dropped 10; count of bases not matched to a gene: 11. CDR3 DNA: TGTGCCAGCAGCCTTTTCTCCGGACAGGGGGCTGCAAAACTGTTTTTT. It yields the protein CASSLFSGQGAAKLFF.

This clone turned up a few times. This chain joins TRBV28 and TRBJ1-1, with D hard to call. The CDR3 totals 15 residues. The V end lost 6 bases, the J end lost 1 base, and 15 bases lay between the germline ends. Germline-derived CDR1 and CDR2 are MDHEN and SYDVKM. This CDR3 is CASSSAPGENTEAFF. CDR3 DNA: TGTGCCAGCAGCTCTGCGCCGGGAGAGAACACTGAAGCTTTCTTT. Looking up the rest from reference TRBV28 and TRBJ1-1 gives the full variable domain: DVKVTQSSRYLVKRTGEKVFLECVQDMDHENMFWYRQDPGLGLRLIYFSYDVKMKEKGDIPEGYSVSREKKERFSLILESASTNQTSMYLCASSSAPGENTEAFFGQGTRLTVV.

This chain joins TRBV2 and TRBJ2-7; D call uncertain. From germline, CDR1 is SNHLY and CDR2 FYNNEI. Trimming left V 7 bases short and J 5 bases short, with 24 bases between. The CDR3 sequence is 16 residues long. The chain's CDR3 is CASKNGQIGPVHEQYF. In DNA, the CDR3 is TGTGCCAGCAAAAATGGCCAAATCGGTCCCGTCCACGAGCAGTACTTC.